A selection of T cell receptor beta chains follows, all from one sample in a study of Ad26.COV2.S vaccination and SARS-CoV-2 variants. Clones were read by immunoSEQ multiplex PCR, and TCRdb kept only the in-frame ones, dropping some. The sample yields hundreds of thousands of clones, about nine tenths seen once. Sequencing was performed on peripheral blood, taken in a trial of Ad26.COV2.S vaccine versus placebo. Every receptor here comes from a person aged 18 to 65 who received the Ad26.COV2.S COVID-19 vaccine or a placebo. The CDR3 runs from the conserved cysteine through the conserved F or W. Clone size is not always given. Where it is, it says once, few, many or a class for expanded clones.

CDR3,V,size
CASSQNVANEQFF,TRBV9,-
CASSKVTGKSYEQYF,TRBV21-1,-
CASSLRDRVSDTQYF,TRBV7-3,-
CASSPSQNEKLFF,TRBV12-3/TRBV12-4,-
CASYGEEGIQYF,TRBV19,-
CASSIRGTNEKLFF,TRBV7-2,-
CASSLFIRQAGGYNEQFF,TRBV27,-
CASSQGAGSYNEQFF,TRBV4-1,-
CASRPQDTGELFF,TRBV6-5,once
CASSSLAGLAYNEQFF,TRBV11-2,-
CASSFTSATDTQYF,TRBV7-3,-
CASSLGHRGSLGEAFF,TRBV5-1,-
CASSFDTSGNTIYF,TRBV5-4,-
CASSLFPGEYGYTF,TRBV11-2,-
CAWSKNTGPGNTIYF,TRBV30,-
CASSLRQGVTDTQYF,TRBV28,-
CASSLGSGRANNEQFF,TRBV7-6,-
CASSASGGYTF,TRBV10-2,-
CASSDGTFSGNTIYF,TRBV9,-
CASSFGHLGEQYF,TRBV6-5,once
CASSAGTGPYEQYF,TRBV2,-
CASSPGQGWQETQYF,TRBV28,-
CASSPRGQFSGNTIYF,TRBV9,-
CASRLAGSGELFF,TRBV19,-
CASGLWTGEVSSPLHF,TRBV12-5,-
CASSRGPPGNQPQHF,TRBV5-6,-
CASSVVGEGPTDTQYF,TRBV9,-
CASSPGLSTDTQYF,TRBV9,-
CSVELQGTEAFF,TRBV29-1,-
CSVVEGPNSPLHF,TRBV29-1,-
CASSIERQGSFRGYTF,TRBV19,-
CASSYRGLAYEQFF,TRBV6-5,-
CATSGTSGSSAYEQYF,TRBV24-1,-
CASSVDLGLAGNNEQFF,TRBV9,-
CATSDSLDRDEQFF,TRBV24-1,-
CASSSLDRSTDTQYF,TRBV28,-
CASSVPGTGGYEQYF,TRBV10-2,-
CASRPDLGSGQPQHF,TRBV28,-
CASSLSALAGSYNEQFF,TRBV28,-
CASSEAGTTYEQYF,TRBV28,once
CASDAGSSYEQYF,TRBV6-1,-
CASTTASAGFYNEQFF,TRBV28,-
CAWSAGTFTGNTIYF,TRBV30,-
CAWGREAGTYEQYF,TRBV30,-
CASSYGEPGANVLTF,TRBV6-5,-
CASSQRGQANSYNEQFF,TRBV4-3,-
CASSLNAVLELYNEQFF,TRBV28,-
CASSRDRNEKLFF,TRBV6-5,-